This T cell receptor beta chain is drawn from a study of T cells in Graves' hyperthyroidism and ophthalmopathy. About the research overall: It was at initial diagnosis, before any treatment, that peripheral blood was collected.

Amplification yielded TCR beta CDR3 regions, with RNA transcripts as the source. During a first-round RT-PCR of the TCR CDR3, the HTBI primer set was used. One entry per CDR3 protein results from TCRdb running MiXCR on the multiplex PCR reads. In the table there are 400,000 to 550,000 distinct CDR3 sequences, 13% to 15% of which are singletons. V shed 3 bases and J shed 8 bases, with 13 bases lying between them. Germline CDR1 and CDR2: LNHDA and SQIVND (reference sequence). This CDR3 spans 14 amino acids. Study conclusions and caveats: Blood also showed most of the thyroid clonotypes that were expanded above 0.001.

This clonotype was counted only a few times. What it binds is unknown. The receptor was isolated from a woman aged 18-29 years with Graves' hyperthyroidism. The chain carries TRBV19 and TRBJ2-2; the D call may be TRBD1 or TRBD2 (6 bases each). The sample taken for sequencing was blood. CDR3 coding DNA: TGTGCCAGTAGTATCCTACAGGGAGGTGGGGAGCTGTTTTTT. It encodes CASSILQGGGELFF.